A single sample gave rise to the 7 T cell receptor beta chains below, sequenced in a study of T cells in Graves' hyperthyroidism and ophthalmopathy. Amplification of TCR beta CDR3 regions used RNA as the template. The TCR CDR3 first-round RT-PCR relied on the HTBI primer set. Each CDR3 protein gets one entry after TCRdb re-called the multiplex PCR reads with MiXCR. The data contain 250,000 to 400,000 distinct CDR3 sequences, roughly an eighth of them seen just once; the ten biggest clones take up approximately 35%. The sequencing input was blood. Receptor source: a woman aged 40 to 55 with Graves' ophthalmopathy.

There are many counts of this clonotype. The chain is built from TRBV6-6 and TRBJ1-6, with 7 positions matching TRBD1. With 2 bases clipped from V and 9 bases from J, the junction kept 4 bases outside the gene matches. The CDR3 length is 14 residues. Germline V gene lookup returns CDR1 MNHNY and CDR2 SVGAGI (reference sequence). CDR3 sequence reads: CASSYNRGLSPLHF. In nucleotides, the CDR3 is TGTGCCAGCAGTTACAACAGGGGTCTTTCACCCCTCCACTTT.

The table lists this clonotype with many counts. The V and J genes are TRBV10-3 and TRBJ1-1, with a weak D call TRBD1 (5 bases). Deletions cut 6 bases from V and 0 bases from J, with 8 bases between. The germline V gene encodes CDR1 ENHRY and CDR2 SYGVKD. The CDR3 loop spans 13 amino acids. CDR3 protein: CAISGTLNTEAFF. For the CDR3, the DNA is TGTGCCATCAGCGGGACTTTGAACACTGAAGCTTTCTTT.

There are many counts of this clonotype. The J gene is TRBJ2-1, the V gene TRBV6-1; possible D gene TRBD2, 6 bases. Trimming removed 4 bases from V and 3 bases from J, with 13 bases in between. The CDR3 sequence is 15 residues long. The germline gives CDR1 MNHNS, CDR2 SASEGT. CDR3 in DNA: TGTGCCAGCAGTGCGGAGAGGGGACTCTACAATGAGCAGTTCTTC. Protein: CASSAERGLYNEQFF.

The gene calls are TRBV20-1 and TRBJ1-2, with D uncertain. From germline, CDR1 is DFQATT and CDR2 SNEGSKA (reference sequence). Deletions cut 0 bases from V and 2 bases from J, with 13 bases between. This CDR3 spans 15 amino acids. The CDR3: CSARDRAVLNYGYTF. CDR3 bases: TGCAGTGCTAGAGATCGCGCGGTCCTCAACTATGGCTACACCTTC.

This clonotype has a count of ten or more. The chain couples TRBV28 to TRBJ1-5; 7 nucleotides line up with TRBD1. The CDR3 consists of 14 residues. J lost 5 bases, V lost 4 bases, and 5 bases had no gene match. Germline V CDR1 and CDR2: MDHEN, SYDVKM. The CDR3 DNA reads as TGTGCCAGCAGTTGGGACAGAGACCATCAGCCCCAGCATTTT. Amino acids: CASSWDRDHQPQHF.

This clonotype showed up many times. CDR3 sequence: CASTMGGADTQYF. DNA of the CDR3: TGTGCCAGCACCATGGGGGGGGCCGATACGCAGTATTTT. The chain uses TRBV12-3 or TRBV12-4 and TRBJ2-3; a possible D gene is TRBD2 (7 bases). V was clipped by 7 bases and J by 6 bases, with 14 bases between them. This CDR3 region has 13 residues.

There are many counts of this clonotype. The rearrangement uses TRBV6-1 and TRBJ1-4; D is ambiguous. CDR3 length: 15 amino acids. CDR1 and CDR2 from the germline V gene are MNHNS and SASEGT. Trimming shortened V by 1 base and J by 0 bases, and 6 bases separated the two germline ends. The chain's CDR3 is CASSEGGATNEKLFF. CDR3 coding DNA: TGTGCCAGCAGTGAAGGCGGTGCAACTAATGAAAAACTGTTTTTT.